These 20 T cell receptor beta chains came from one sample sequenced in a study of blood T cell repertoires in COVID-19. This table comes from immunoSEQ multiplex PCR, and its TCRdb copy is limited to in-frame clones, with some not included. The sample holds approximately 36,000 clones, roughly 84% seen once. What was sequenced was peripheral blood. The receptors were sampled from a man aged 60-69 years with COVID-19, enrolled during active disease.

This clone was observed a handful of times. This sequence joins TRBV5-4 and TRBJ1-1; maybe TRBD1 (6 bases). Germline V gives CDR1 SGHNT, CDR2 YYREEE (reference sequence). Trimming removed 2 bases at V and 3 bases at J, with 14 bases between. The CDR3 has 15 amino acids. CDR3 coding DNA: TGTGCCAGCAGCTTTACAGGGAAGGGAGACACTGAAGCTTTCTTT. This encodes CASSFTGKGDTEAFF.

V gene TRBV3-1 (or the pseudogene TRBV3-2) combines with J gene TRBJ1-6; D possibly corresponds to TRBD1 (5 bases). This CDR3 is built from 14 residues. V was trimmed by 1 base and J by 6 bases, leaving 7 bases between them. The germline gives CDR1 LGHDT, CDR2 YNNKEL (reference sequence). The CDR3 coding sequence is TGTGCCAGCAGCCAAGTAGGGGCTAATTCACCCCTCCACTTT. Encoded protein: CASSQVGANSPLHF.

The chain employs TRBV15 and TRBJ1-5; D might be TRBD1 (5 bases). The length of the CDR3 is 16 residues. Trimming took 0 bases from V and 1 from J, leaving 10 bases between them. Germline lookup yields CDR1 LNHNV and CDR2 YYDKDF (reference sequence). The CDR3 coding sequence is TGTGCCACCAGCAGAGATCTAGGGGTAAGCAATCAGCCCCAGCATTTT. Protein product: CATSRDLGVSNQPQHF.

V and J are TRBV30 and TRBJ2-7; tentatively, D is TRBD2 (6 bases). Trimming took off 3 bases at V and 6 bases at J, with 9 bases between the two ends. CDR3 length: 11 amino acids. The germline V gene has CDR1 GTSNPN and CDR2 SVGIG (reference sequence). The CDR3 reads CAWRGGVEQYF. CDR3 DNA sequence: TGTGCCTGGAGAGGAGGGGTCGAGCAGTACTTC.

This clone was seen only once. The CDR3 here is CASRFPRGLLAGGPSTYEQYF. CDR3 nucleotide sequence: TGTGCAAGTCGCTTCCCCCGAGGGTTACTAGCGGGAGGGCCCTCTACCTACGAGCAGTACTTC. The gene calls are TRBV12-2 and TRBJ2-7; the tabulated D call, TRBD2, remains unverified against the DNA. TRBV12-2 is a documented pseudogene. The CDR3 consists of 21 residues.

The chain employs TRBV5-5 and TRBJ1-3; 7 nucleotides align to TRBD1. Trimming took 2 bases from V and 7 from J; bases not matched to a gene: 9. Germline V CDR1 and CDR2: SGHKS, YYEKEE (reference sequence). This CDR3 spans 15 amino acids. CDR3 region: CASSFVPGGTNTIYF. The CDR3 nucleotides are TGTGCCAGCAGCTTCGTCCCAGGGGGAACTAACACCATATATTTT.

In this sample, this clone turned up a few times. This chain uses TRBV15 with TRBJ1-3, with TRBD1 identical over 7 bases. The ends lost 0 bases at V and 3 bases at J; junction bases unmatched: 5. The germline V gene encodes CDR1 LNHNV and CDR2 YYDKDF (reference sequence). This CDR3 region has 16 residues. In nucleotides, the CDR3 is TGTGCCACCAGCAGAGATATGGCAGGGGGTGGAAACACCATATATTTT. Protein sequence: CATSRDMAGGGNTIYF. The full variable domain, rest sourced from reference TRBV15 and TRBJ1-3, is DAMVIQNPRYQVTQFGKPVTLSCSQTLNHNVMYWYQQKSSQAPKLLFHYYDKDFNNEADTPDNFQSRRPNTSFCFLDIRSPGLGDTAMYLCATSRDMAGGGNTIYFGEGSWLTVV.

The V gene is TRBV27, the J gene TRBJ2-1, with 11 bases lining up with TRBD2. The germline gives CDR1 MNHEY, CDR2 SMNVEV (reference sequence). The CDR3 is 18 amino acids. The ends lost 1 base at V and 6 bases at J; junction bases unmatched: 11. CDR3 residues: CASSLWIAGGPMRNEQFF. CDR3 bases: TGTGCCAGCAGTTTATGGATAGCGGGAGGGCCTATGCGCAATGAGCAGTTCTTC.

CDR3 DNA sequence: TGTGCCAGTTCCGGGACAGGGACGACTGAAGCTTTCTTT. Amino acids: CASSGTGTTEAFF. The chain carries TRBV10-3 and TRBJ1-1, with TRBD1 matching over 9 bases. The germline CDR1 and CDR2 sequences are ENHRY and SYGVKD. The J segment lost 5 bases and the V segment lost 10 bases, leaving 8 bases of the junction unmatched. The CDR3 loop spans 13 amino acids.

The rearrangement uses TRBV2 and TRBJ1-2; 7 bases align to TRBD1. The J segment lost 1 base and the V segment lost 8 bases, leaving 4 bases of the junction unmatched. CDR3 length equals 13 residues. Germline loops: CDR1 SNHLY, CDR2 FYNNEI. CDR3 nucleotides: TGTGCCAGCGGGACAGAGATTAACTATGGCTACACCTTC. It is translated as CASGTEINYGYTF.

This rearrangement joins TRBV5-1 to TRBJ1-1, with D uncertain. The CDR3 contains 14 residues. Deletions cut 4 bases from V and 7 bases from J, with 17 bases between. CDR1 and CDR2 (germline): SGHRS, YFSETQ. CDR3 loop: CASSPVRAHGEAFF. The CDR3 DNA reads TGCGCCAGCAGCCCCGTGAGGGCCCACGGTGAAGCTTTCTTT.

The rearrangement uses TRBV7-2 and TRBJ1-5, with no clear D. From germline, CDR1 is SGHTA and CDR2 FQGNSA. Trimming removed 1 base at V and 3 bases at J, with 10 bases between. The CDR3 sequence is 15 residues long. The CDR3, as DNA: TGTGCCAGCAGCTTAGGAGGGATTTCCAATCAGCCCCAGCATTTT. It yields the protein CASSLGGISNQPQHF.

This clone was seen only once. The rearrangement uses TRBV6-5 and TRBJ1-5; perhaps TRBD1 as D (6 bases). V lost 8 bases, J lost 0 bases, and 11 bases lay in between. Germline CDR1 reads MNHEY; CDR2 reads SVGAGI. This CDR3 region has 14 residues. The CDR3 DNA sequence: TGTGCCAGCTCCGGGACAACTAGCAATCAGCCCCAGCATTTT. It yields the protein CASSGTTSNQPQHF.

J is TRBJ2-7 and V is TRBV6-5, with 8 bases matching TRBD2. V shed 5 bases, J shed 6 bases, and the junction held 9 bases outside the gene matches. Germline V gene data show CDR1 as MNHEY and CDR2 as SVGAGI. The CDR3 has 14 residues. This CDR3 reads CASSRTSGGVEQYF. The CDR3 nucleotides are TGTGCCAGCAGTCGGACAAGCGGGGGAGTCGAGCAGTACTTC.

The chain links TRBV3-1 (or the pseudogene TRBV3-2) to TRBJ2-5; tentative D call: TRBD1 (6 bases). Germline CDR1 LGHDT, CDR2 YNNKEL (reference sequence). The V end was cut by 1 base, the J end by 6 bases, with 12 bases between. CDR3 size: 14 residues. The CDR3 protein is CASSQGLTGKTQYF. The CDR3 region has the DNA TGTGCCAGCAGCCAAGGACTGACAGGAAAGACCCAGTACTTC.

The chain couples TRBV14 to TRBJ2-5, with TRBD2 as a possible D gene (5 bases). The V and J ends lost 1 base and 4 bases respectively, with 13 bases between them. Germline CDR1 is SGHDN and CDR2 is FVKESK. The CDR3 is made up of 15 amino acids. CDR3 region: CASSQGSMRVETQYF. The CDR3 DNA is TGTGCCAGCAGCCAAGGGAGTATGAGGGTAGAGACCCAGTACTTC.

This chain links TRBV2 with TRBJ2-1; D is perhaps TRBD1 (6 bases). Germline loops: CDR1 SNHLY, CDR2 FYNNEI. There are 13 residues in the CDR3. The ends were cut back, 1 base at V and 7 bases at J, with 8 bases in the middle. In DNA, the CDR3 is TGTGCCAGCAGTGAAGACAGGGTGAATGAGCAGTTCTTC. Its translation is CASSEDRVNEQFF.

The chain carries TRBV27 and TRBJ1-1, with 7 bases identical to TRBD1. V lost 3 bases to trimming and J lost 8 bases; unmatched junction nucleotides: 6. The germline V gene has CDR1 MNHEY and CDR2 SMNVEV (reference sequence). The CDR3 has 13 amino acids. CDR3 sequence (DNA): TGTGCCAGCAGTTTCACGGGACAGACCGAAGCTTTCTTT. It translates to CASSFTGQTEAFF.

The rearrangement uses TRBV5-4 and TRBJ1-2; D unresolved. The length of the CDR3 is 16 residues. Germline V lookup: CDR1 SGHNT, CDR2 YYREEE (reference sequence). Trimming left V 0 bases short and J 0 bases short, with 12 bases between. DNA of the CDR3: TGTGCCAGCAGCTTGGGGGTGGCGCAGGCTAACTATGGCTACACCTTC. Its protein product is CASSLGVAQANYGYTF.

The chain carries TRBV19 and TRBJ2-5, with TRBD1 matching 9 bases. The CDR3 is 13 residues long. J was trimmed by 5 bases and V by 9 bases; bases with no gene match: 7. Germline V gene data show CDR1 as LNHDA and CDR2 as SQIVND (reference sequence). The CDR3 DNA reads as TGTGCCAGCAACCGACAGGGGGGGGAGACCCAGTACTTC. This translates into CASNRQGGETQYF.